The T cell receptor (beta chain) under discussion was sequenced for a study of blood T cell repertoires in COVID-19. The CDR3 consists of 18 residues. The germline V gene encodes CDR1 MNHEY and CDR2 SVGEGT. J gave up 0 bases and V 2 bases, and 7 bases lay outside the gene matches. Seattle researchers signed up patients amid active infection and tracked them longitudinally. Per the study methods: Quantification of nucleated cells was approximated via reference gene primer amplification. Generated by immunoSEQ multiplex PCR, the TCRdb table keeps only in-frame clones and is missing some. D and trimming come from the DNA, and the V and J calls and clone size come from that table. Of about 280,000 clones in the sample, approximately 91% were seen once.

The clonotype was recovered from a woman aged 30 to 39 with COVID-19, enrolled during active disease. The chain combines TRBV6-2 or TRBV6-3 with TRBJ1-6; 7 nucleotides agree with TRBD1. Material: peripheral blood. The CDR3 protein is CASSYRTGELSYNSPLHF. For the CDR3, the DNA is TGTGCCAGCAGTTACCGGACAGGAGAACTCTCCTATAATTCACCCCTCCACTTT.